Listed below are T cell receptor beta chains from one sample, sequenced in a study of blood T cells in healthy people across ages. One entry per CDR3 protein, called by TCRdb with MiXCR from the 5' RACE reads. This table has 720,000 or so distinct CDR3 sequences, approximately 40% appearing once. The sample taken for sequencing was blood. The source is a man older than 75 in good health. Each CDR3 is given with its conserved first and last residue. Fields, in order: clone size, CDR3 length, V gene, J gene, D gene, CDR3 protein, CDR3 DNA. A D gene is named only where the DNA matches it firmly. For some rows the clone size is stated as once, few or many, or as a class when expanded; others skip it.

clone size: few; CDR3 length: 21; V gene: TRBV20-1; J gene: TRBJ2-1; D gene: TRBD2; CDR3 protein: CSALSLRMSSSGRRGYNEQFF; CDR3 DNA: TGCAGTGCCCTCTCGCTTAGGATGAGTTCTAGCGGGAGGAGGGGCTACAATGAGCAGTTCTTC
clone size: few; CDR3 length: 18; V gene: TRBV24-1; J gene: TRBJ2-5; D gene: TRBD1; CDR3 protein: CATSDPGTGGLSAETQYF; CDR3 DNA: TGTGCCACCAGTGATCCTGGGACAGGGGGTTTATCGGCGGAGACCCAGTACTTC
clone size: -; CDR3 length: 10; V gene: TRBV20-1; J gene: TRBJ2-3; D gene: -; CDR3 protein: CRADTDTQYF; CDR3 DNA: TGCAGGGCAGATACCGATACGCAGTATTTT
clone size: -; CDR3 length: 13; V gene: TRBV29-1; J gene: TRBJ2-7; D gene: -; CDR3 protein: CSVGRTLYNEQYF; CDR3 DNA: TGCAGCGTTGGCCGGACACTATACAATGAGCAGTACTTC
clone size: -; CDR3 length: 14; V gene: TRBV6-5; J gene: TRBJ1-1; D gene: TRBD1; CDR3 protein: CASSYRGRTTEAFF; CDR3 DNA: TGTGCCAGCAGTTACAGGGGGCGCACAACTGAAGCTTTCTTT
clone size: few; CDR3 length: 12; V gene: TRBV29-1; J gene: TRBJ2-1; D gene: TRBD2; CDR3 protein: CSVAGGSREQFF; CDR3 DNA: TGCAGCGTTGCGGGAGGGTCCCGTGAGCAGTTCTTC
clone size: few; CDR3 length: 15; V gene: TRBV7-2; J gene: TRBJ2-7; D gene: -; CDR3 protein: CASSSGPESGYEQYF; CDR3 DNA: TGTGCCAGCAGCTCCGGACCCGAATCAGGCTACGAGCAGTACTTC
clone size: once; CDR3 length: 15; V gene: TRBV19; J gene: TRBJ1-5; D gene: -; CDR3 protein: CASSMRGAGNQPQHF; CDR3 DNA: TGTGCCAGTAGTATGAGGGGCGCAGGCAATCAGCCCCAGCATTTT
clone size: -; CDR3 length: 15; V gene: TRBV6-5; J gene: TRBJ1-2; D gene: -; CDR3 protein: CASSYYSRDSYGYTF; CDR3 DNA: TGTGCCAGCAGTTATTACAGCCGTGACAGCTATGGCTACACCTTC
clone size: -; CDR3 length: 18; V gene: TRBV6-1; J gene: TRBJ1-4; D gene: -; CDR3 protein: CACSLRSGHTNYDEKLFF; CDR3 DNA: TGTGCCTGCAGTCTCCGGTCGGGACATACCAACTATGATGAAAAACTGTTTTTT
clone size: -; CDR3 length: 16; V gene: TRBV6-2/TRBV6-3; J gene: TRBJ2-2; D gene: TRBD2; CDR3 protein: CASSSIAGGGTGELFF; CDR3 DNA: TGTGCCAGCAGTTCCATAGCGGGAGGGGGAACCGGGGAGCTGTTTTTT
clone size: few; CDR3 length: 14; V gene: TRBV25-1; J gene: TRBJ2-7; D gene: -; CDR3 protein: CASSVPGSRYEQYF; CDR3 DNA: TGTGCCAGCAGTGTCCCAGGTTCCCGGTACGAGCAGTACTTC
clone size: few; CDR3 length: 19; V gene: TRBV4-1; J gene: TRBJ2-6; D gene: -; CDR3 protein: CASSQDTGSWVIGANVLTF; CDR3 DNA: TGCGCCAGCAGCCAAGATACCGGTTCCTGGGTTATCGGGGCCAACGTCCTGACTTTC
clone size: -; CDR3 length: 15; V gene: TRBV13; J gene: TRBJ2-7; D gene: -; CDR3 protein: CASSGGGRTQVEQYF; CDR3 DNA: TGTGCCAGCAGCGGGGGAGGCAGGACCCAGGTAGAGCAGTACTTC
clone size: -; CDR3 length: 14; V gene: TRBV5-1; J gene: TRBJ2-5; D gene: -; CDR3 protein: CASSTSGTPETQYF; CDR3 DNA: TGCGCCAGCAGCACCTCCGGGACTCCCGAGACCCAGTACTTC
clone size: -; CDR3 length: 15; V gene: TRBV20-1; J gene: TRBJ2-7; D gene: -; CDR3 protein: CSARGTAILSYEQYF; CDR3 DNA: TGCAGTGCTAGAGGGACAGCTATCCTTTCCTACGAGCAGTACTTC
clone size: -; CDR3 length: 18; V gene: TRBV7-8; J gene: TRBJ2-1; D gene: TRBD1; CDR3 protein: CASSLIMNRDRGMNEQFF; CDR3 DNA: TGTGCCAGCAGCTTAATTATGAACCGGGACAGGGGGATGAATGAGCAGTTCTTC